This TCR beta chain was retrieved from a study of blood T cell repertoires in COVID-19. As for the study in general: COVID-19 samples from acute and convalescent phases originated in the United States, Italy and Spain.

In the authors' methods: Estimates of nucleated cell counts were drawn from the amplification of reference gene primers. Sequencing was performed with immunoSEQ multiplex PCR; in TCRdb, only in-frame clones are kept and a portion is missing. V, J and clone size were drawn from that table, and D and trimming were deduced from the DNA. The table lists 200,000 to 250,000 clones, approximately 80% of them singletons, with under 3.5% in the top ten. The CDR3 extends over 16 amino acids. CDR1 SGHRS and CDR2 YFSETQ come from the germline V gene. The J segment lost 2 bases and the V segment lost 3 bases, leaving 8 bases of the junction unmatched. The study assigned cohorts using participant-reported clinical history.

V gene TRBV5-1 combines with J gene TRBJ2-7, with 10 bases fitting TRBD2. The TCR sequence derives from a woman aged 55-69 years who had recovered from COVID-19. The sequencing sample was made of PBMCs or T cells enriched from blood (not recorded which). CDR3 nucleotides: TGCGCCAGCAGCTCCCGGACTAGCGGCGACCCCTACGAGCAGTACTTC. This translates into CASSSRTSGDPYEQYF.